This section outlines one TCR beta chain sequence together with its context. Its antigen is unknown. These data come from a study of T cell clonotyping in hematopoietic cell transplantation. General study points: Higher Inverse Simpson Index values in graft donor and pretransplant recipient predicted broader posttransplant TCR diversity. After transplant, recipient diversity fell while pathologically expanded clonotypes grew through day 180.

Measured with immunoSEQ multiplex PCR; TCRdb has only the in-frame clones, and not every one. Among roughly 40,000 clones, 95% were seen once, and the ten largest hold approximately 1%. The germline CDR1 and CDR2 sequences are MNHEY and SVGAGI. Losses at the gene ends were 2 bases for V and 2 bases for J; bases not matched to a gene: 2. The CDR3 covers 15 residues. The clonotype originates from a man aged 30 to 45 in good health. Some clones in this sample may be carry-over from other donors' samples. The chain carries TRBV6-5 and TRBJ2-3, with 9 bases lining up with TRBD2. The sequencing sample was made of peripheral blood mononuclear cells. The CDR3 protein is CASSYVAGDTDTQYF. CDR3 DNA: TGTGCCAGCAGTTACGTAGCGGGAGACACAGATACGCAGTATTTT.